The 23 T cell receptor beta chains below come from one sample, sequenced in a study of breast tumors, draining lymph nodes, adjacent tissues. The lymph nodes were axillary draining lymph nodes from breast cancer patients. MiXCR, applied by TCRdb to the multiplex PCR reads, yields one record per CDR3 protein. The sample shows 200,000 to 300,000 distinct CDR3 sequences, over 25% of them seen only once. Source material: axillary lymph node tissue. Receptor source: a female donor with breast cancer. Some clones in this sample may be carry-over from other donors' samples.

This clonotype has ten or more counts. DNA of the CDR3: TGCGCCAGCAGCCCAACAGGATGGGACTACAATGAGCAGTTCTTC. Its protein is CASSPTGWDYNEQFF. This chain uses TRBV5-1 with TRBJ2-1, with D possibly TRBD1 on 5 matching bases. Germline V CDR1 and CDR2: SGHRS, YFSETQ. The CDR3 runs to 15 residues. The V end was cut by 4 bases, the J end by 3 bases, with 14 bases between.

Ten or more counts support this clonotype. V and J are TRBV5-4 and TRBJ2-7, with D perhaps assigned TRBD1 or TRBD2 (5 bases each). This CDR3 spans 14 amino acids. Germline CDR1 SGHNT, CDR2 YYREEE (reference sequence). Trimming stripped 0 bases from V and 5 bases from J, with 12 bases between. CDR3 bases: TGTGCCAGCAGCTTGGCCGGGACCTCAAACGAGCAGTACTTC. Translating it yields CASSLAGTSNEQYF.

The CDR3 spells CASSQDHAGTGELFF. CDR3 nucleotides: TGTGCCAGCAGCCAAGATCATGCGGGCACCGGGGAGCTGTTTTTT. The rearrangement uses TRBV3-1 and TRBJ2-2; TRBD2 is a possible D gene (5 bases). The CDR3 contains 15 residues. The V end lost 0 bases, the J end lost 4 bases, and 9 bases lay between the germline ends. Germline assignment: CDR1 LGHDT and CDR2 YNNKEL (reference sequence).

This clonotype was counted ten times or more. This sequence joins TRBV12-3 or TRBV12-4 and TRBJ2-3, with 8 bases lining up with TRBD1. The V gene end was trimmed by 4 bases and the J gene end by 14 bases; junction bases not matched to a gene: 11. The CDR3 is made up of 13 amino acids. The CDR3 DNA follows: TGTGCCAGCAGTTCAGTACAGGGGGGCGAATGGTATTTT. The encoded protein is CASSSVQGGEWYF.

With respect to this clonotype: A much more abundant neighbour one base away suggests this may be a read error. The genes are TRBV12-3 or TRBV12-4 and TRBJ1-2; no reliable D call. The CDR3 is made up of 13 amino acids. V lost 3 bases and J lost 4, with 9 bases in between. CDR3 in amino acids: CASSFSFFYGYTF. For the CDR3, the DNA is TGTGCCAGCAGTTTCTCGTTCTTCTATGGCTACACCTTC.

This clonotype was seen many times. The rearrangement uses TRBV9 and TRBJ2-2; tentatively, D is TRBD2 (5 bases). V dropped 3 bases and J dropped 5 bases, with 14 bases sitting between them. Germline CDR1 and CDR2: SGDLS and YYNGEE. The CDR3 consists of 15 residues. DNA for the CDR3: TGTGCCAGCAGCGGGGCCGGGGTAGGGACCGGGGAGCTGTTTTTT. This encodes CASSGAGVGTGELFF. Using reference TRBV9 and TRBJ2-2 for the parts outside the CDR3, the full variable domain is DSGVTQTPKHLITATGQRVTLRCSPRSGDLSVYWYQQSLDQGLQFLIQYYNGEERAKGNILERFSAQQFPDLHSELNLSSLELGDSALYFCASSGAGVGTGELFFGEGSRLTVL.

This clonotype was observed many times. This chain joins TRBV5-1 and TRBJ1-4; D ambiguous. The CDR3 sequence is 14 residues long. Germline assignment: CDR1 SGHRS and CDR2 YFSETQ. V lost 4 bases and J 2 bases, leaving 9 bases between the germline ends. In DNA, the CDR3 is TGCGCCAGCAGCCCACAAGGTACTAATGAAAAACTGTTTTTT. This sequence encodes CASSPQGTNEKLFF.

This clonotype was seen at least ten times. The V call is TRBV19, the J call TRBJ2-6; 9 bases match TRBD1. J gave up 3 bases and V 4 bases, and 7 bases lay outside the gene matches. The length of the CDR3 is 17 residues. From germline, CDR1 is LNHDA and CDR2 SQIVND (reference sequence). The CDR3 is CASSTGQGLSGANVLTF. CDR3 in DNA: TGTGCCAGTAGTACGGGACAGGGCCTAAGTGGGGCCAACGTCCTGACTTTC. Based on the CDR3 plus reference TRBV19 and TRBJ2-6, the full variable domain is DGGITQSPKYLFRKEGQNVTLSCEQNLNHDAMYWYRQDPGQGLRLIYYSQIVNDFQKGDIAEGYSVSREKKESFPLTVTSAQKNPTAFYLCASSTGQGLSGANVLTFGAGSRLTVL.

On this clonotype: It is unclear where the CDR3 begins or ends on the DNA, so no DNA is shown, and the CDR3 is as TCRdb lists it. V and J are TRBV19 and TRBJ1-4. Termini included, the CDR3 measures 23 amino acids. CDR1 and CDR2 from the germline V gene are LNHDA and SQIVND (reference sequence). CDR3 loop: CASSRGLAETLRAVLRAGEKLFF.

The gene calls are TRBV4-1 and TRBJ1-1; D is perhaps TRBD1 (6 bases). The CDR3 loop spans 18 amino acids. V lost 7 bases and J 4 bases, leaving 28 bases between the germline ends. Germline CDR1 and CDR2: MGHRA and YSYEKL. The CDR3 DNA reads as TGCGCCAGCACCGGAGGGGGGACACAAGGCAATAGGGGCACTGAAGCTTTCTTT. This translates into CASTGGGTQGNRGTEAFF.

Worth noting for this clonotype: This may be a read error, as it is one base from a much larger clone. The rearrangement joins TRBV11-2 to TRBJ2-3; D not resolved. The CDR3 loop spans 12 amino acids. Germline loops: CDR1 SGHAT, CDR2 FQNNGV. This CDR3 is CASSLDGDTRYF. DNA of the CDR3: TGTGCCAGCAGCTTAGATGGAGATACGCGGTATTTT. The complete variable domain, with remaining parts taken from reference TRBV11-2 and TRBJ2-3, reads EAGVAQSPRYKIIEKRQSVAFWCNPISGHATLYWYQQILGQGPKLLIQFQNNGVVDDSQLPKDRFSAERLKGVDSTLKIQPAKLEDSAVYLCASSLDGDTRYFGPGTRLTVL.

A single count supports this clonotype. This chain uses TRBV11-3 with TRBJ2-5; a weak D match, TRBD2 (6 bases). CDR1 is SGHNT, CDR2 YENEEA, per germline. The CDR3 covers 18 residues. V lost 5 bases to trimming and J lost 2 bases, with 24 bases between them. CDR3 protein: CASSPRRGASSNQETQYF. The CDR3 DNA reads TGTGCCAGCAGCCCGAGGCGCGGGGCAAGCAGTAATCAAGAGACCCAGTACTTC.

V is TRBV7-9 and J is TRBJ1-6, with D perhaps TRBD1 (5 bases). Trimming pared 4 bases from V and 17 bases from J, leaving 21 bases between. Germline V gene data show CDR1 as SEHNR and CDR2 as FQNEAQ (reference sequence). The CDR3 consists of 14 residues. The CDR3 spells CASSSQPGLAQVHF. The CDR3 coding sequence is TGTGCCAGCAGCTCACAACCGGGACTAGCGCAAGTCCACTTT.

This clonotype occurred many times. The V gene is TRBV12-3 or TRBV12-4, the J gene TRBJ2-2; maybe TRBD2 (6 bases). V was shortened by 6 bases and J by 4 bases, with 15 bases between the two germline ends. This CDR3 region has 15 residues. The CDR3 coding sequence is TGTGCCAGCAGCCTTGGGGGGTCTCGCACCGGGGAGCTGTTTTTT. It is translated as CASSLGGSRTGELFF.

As concerns this clonotype: A much larger clone is a single base away; this may be a read error. J is TRBJ2-7 and V is TRBV20-1; 12 bases align to TRBD2. The CDR3 totals 16 residues. The germline gives CDR1 DFQATT, CDR2 SNEGSKA (reference sequence). CDR3 DNA sequence: TGCAGTGCTAGGGCCGGGACTAGCGGGTCCTCCCACGAGCAGTACTTC. Its translation: CSARAGTSGSSHEQYF.

This clonotype was seen many times. The chain carries TRBV7-9 and TRBJ2-5, with D perhaps TRBD1 (5 bases). CDR3 length equals 17 residues. Germline CDR1 reads SEHNR; CDR2 reads FQNEAQ (reference sequence). V was cut by 4 bases and J by 2 bases, with 20 bases left in between. The CDR3 bases are TGTGCCAGCAGCTCGTTTTTTGCCGACAGACGACAAGAGACCCAGTACTTC. Amino acids: CASSSFFADRRQETQYF.

This clonotype has ten or more counts. The genes are TRBV9 and TRBJ2-5; 8 nucleotides line up with TRBD1. The V and J ends lost 3 bases and 1 base, in that order; junction bases with no gene match: 2. This CDR3 comprises 14 residues. Germline assignment: CDR1 SGDLS and CDR2 YYNGEE. CDR3 residues: CASSAGGRQETQYF. For the CDR3, the DNA is TGTGCCAGCAGCGCAGGGGGCCGCCAAGAGACCCAGTACTTC.

This clonotype occurred a few times. The chain couples TRBV28 to TRBJ2-2, with D maybe TRBD1 (5 bases). The CDR3 totals 15 residues. Looked up from germline, CDR1 is MDHEN and CDR2 is SYDVKM. The V end lost 3 bases, the J end lost 8 bases, and 16 bases lay between the germline ends. The CDR3 DNA follows: TGTGCCAGCAGTTTTTGGCCAACAAGGGGAGGGGAGCTGTTTTTT. Translation: CASSFWPTRGGELFF.

This clonotype was observed a single time. The gene calls are TRBV7-2 and TRBJ2-3; 12 bases are a match to TRBD2. V lost 2 bases and J lost 3; bases outside the gene matches: 12. The germline V gene has CDR1 SGHTA and CDR2 FQGNSA. This CDR3 contains 19 residues. CDR3 sequence (DNA): TGTGCCAGCAGCTTAACTGCGGGGGCGACTAGCGGGAGAACAGATACGCAGTATTTT. Protein: CASSLTAGATSGRTDTQYF. Supplemented by reference TRBV7-2 and TRBJ2-3, the full variable domain reads GAGVSQSPSNKVTEKGKDVELRCDPISGHTALYWYRQSLGQGLEFLIYFQGNSAPDKSGLPSDRFSAERTGGSVSTLTIQRTQQEDSAVYLCASSLTAGATSGRTDTQYFGPGTRLTVL.

This chain uses TRBV19 with TRBJ1-1; D gene unclear. V was shortened by 5 bases and J by 4 bases, with 14 bases between the two germline ends. The CDR3 is 14 amino acids. From germline, CDR1 is LNHDA and CDR2 SQIVND (reference sequence). CDR3: CASSASVVSTEAFF. As DNA, the CDR3 is TGTGCCAGTAGTGCCTCAGTAGTTAGCACTGAAGCTTTCTTT.

A note on this clonotype: A much larger clone differs by one base, so this may be a read error. The chain joins TRBV20-1 to TRBJ2-2, with D perhaps matching TRBD2 (6 bases). Per the germline V gene, CDR1 is DFQATT and CDR2 is SNEGSKA (reference sequence). This CDR3 region has 16 residues. CDR3 coding DNA: TGCAGTGCTAGGGGTAGCGGCATACCGAACACCGAGGAGCTGTTTTTT. Translating gives CSARGSGIPNTEELFF.

The chain combines TRBV19 with TRBJ2-4; 13 bases align to TRBD2. Trimming took 9 bases from V and 6 from J; bases not matched to a gene: 2. Germline V gene lookup returns CDR1 LNHDA and CDR2 SQIVND (reference sequence). The CDR3 has 13 residues. For the CDR3, the DNA is TGTGCCAGCAGACTAGCGGGAGGAAACATTCAGTACTTC. The encoded protein is CASRLAGGNIQYF.

About this clonotype itself: A much larger clone lies a single base off, so this may be a read error. The chain couples TRBV5-1 to TRBJ2-1; TRBD2 might be the D (5 bases). Germline V gene sequence: CDR1 SGHRS, CDR2 YFSETQ. The CDR3 is 14 residues long. The CDR3 reads CASSPGGYYTEQFF. Written as DNA, the CDR3 is TGCGCCAGCAGCCCAGGCGGGTACTACACTGAGCAGTTCTTC.